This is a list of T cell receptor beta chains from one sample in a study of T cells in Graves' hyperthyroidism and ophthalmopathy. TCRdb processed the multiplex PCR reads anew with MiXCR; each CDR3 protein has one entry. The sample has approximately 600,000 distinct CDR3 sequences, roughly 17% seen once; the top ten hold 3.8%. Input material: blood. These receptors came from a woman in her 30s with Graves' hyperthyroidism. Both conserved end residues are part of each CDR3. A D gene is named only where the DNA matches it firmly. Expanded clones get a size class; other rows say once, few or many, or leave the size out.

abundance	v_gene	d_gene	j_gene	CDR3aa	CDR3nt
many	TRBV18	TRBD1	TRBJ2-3	CASSPPGQADTQYF	TGTGCCAGCTCACCACCCGGACAGGCAGATACGCAGTATTTT
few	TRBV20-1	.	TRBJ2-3	CSARPKSLTRLITDTQYF	TGCAGTGCTAGACCAAAGTCCCTAACCAGGTTAATCACAGATACGCAGTATTTT
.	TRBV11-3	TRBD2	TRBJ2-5	CASRYGTSGRRAKETQYF	TGTGCCAGCAGATACGGGACTAGCGGGAGGAGGGCGAAAGAGACCCAGTACTTC
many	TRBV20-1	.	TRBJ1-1	CSAPGHLNTEAFF	TGCAGTGCGCCTGGGCATTTGAACACTGAAGCTTTCTTT
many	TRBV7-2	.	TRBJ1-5	CASSPTRGDQPQHF	TGTGCCAGCAGCCCTACGCGGGGGGATCAGCCCCAGCATTTT
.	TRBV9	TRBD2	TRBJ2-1	CASSPRLADYYNEQFF	TGTGCCAGCAGCCCCCGACTAGCGGACTACTACAATGAGCAGTTCTTC
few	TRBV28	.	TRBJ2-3	CASSFRLGARSTDTQYF	TGTGCCAGCAGTTTCAGGCTGGGGGCGCGGAGCACAGATACGCAGTATTTT
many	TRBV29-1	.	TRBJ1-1	CSVMGLRTEAFF	TGCAGCGTCATGGGACTAAGGACTGAAGCTTTCTTT
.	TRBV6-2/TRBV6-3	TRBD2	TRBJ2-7	CASTYGTSMYEQYF	TGTGCCAGCACTTACGGGACTAGTATGTACGAGCAGTACTTC
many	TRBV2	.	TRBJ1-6	CASSGSRSPLHF	TGTGCCAGCAGTGGCAGCCGATCACCCCTCCACTTT
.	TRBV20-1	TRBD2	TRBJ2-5	CSASGLVGHQYF	TGCAGTGCTAGCGGACTAGTGGGCCATCAGTACTTC
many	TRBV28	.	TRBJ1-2	CASSPIAGGGYGYTF	TGTGCCAGCAGTCCCATCGCGGGGGGCGGCTATGGCTACACCTTC
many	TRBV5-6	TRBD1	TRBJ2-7	CASSIPRDRGKGSSSYEQYF	TGTGCCAGCAGCATTCCCCGGGACAGGGGAAAAGGGTCCTCATCCTACGAGCAGTACTTC
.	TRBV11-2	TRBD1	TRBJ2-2	CAGSKRTGGLTNTGELFF	TGTGCCGGCAGCAAAAGGACAGGGGGCCTTACGAACACCGGGGAGCTGTTTTTT
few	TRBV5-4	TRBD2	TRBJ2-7	CASSSGTSRTTYEQYF	TGTGCCAGCAGTTCCGGGACTAGCCGCACCACCTACGAGCAGTACTTC
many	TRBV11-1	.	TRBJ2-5	CASSLAPDSGETQYF	TGTGCCAGCAGCTTAGCTCCAGACTCCGGGGAGACCCAGTACTTC